The 19 T cell receptor beta chains in this list originate from one sample, sequenced in a study of human T cells and chemical hapten exposure. Time point indicated: patch test 2, 6 weeks after DPC sensitization. The treatment: therapeutic diphenylcyclopropenone sensitization with weekly scalp DPC. TCRdb ran MiXCR on the RACE reads and lists one entry per CDR3 protein. The top ten hold 1.3% of the sample, which has around 80,000 distinct CDR3 sequences, approximately 7% seen once. Sample: whole blood, taken in connection with sensitization to the hapten diphenylcyclopropenone (DPC). These receptors were taken from a woman aged 25 to 45 with alopecia areata. Some clones in this sample may be carry-over from other donors' samples.

This clonotype was observed many times. The V and J genes are TRBV11-1 and TRBJ2-5, with TRBD2 matching 8 bases. The CDR3 totals 15 residues. The germline V gene encodes CDR1 SGHAT and CDR2 FQDESV (reference sequence). With 3 bases clipped from V and 0 bases from J, the junction kept 3 bases outside the gene matches. CDR3: CASSFCGGYQETQYF. CDR3 DNA sequence: TGTGCCAGCAGCTTCTGCGGGGGGTACCAAGAGACCCAGTACTTC.

The V call is TRBV29-1, the J call TRBJ2-7; TRBD2 agrees at 7 bases. V gave up 5 bases and J gave up 2 bases; unmatched junction bases: 12. This CDR3 has 15 residues. Germline V gene data show CDR1 as SQVTM and CDR2 as ANQGSEA. CDR3 DNA sequence: TGCAGCGTTAGTGCCGCGGCAGGGAGGGCCTACGAGCAGTACTTC. Translating it yields CSVSAAAGRAYEQYF.

CDR3 residues: CASSLDRGLSPLHF. DNA of the CDR3: TGTGCCAGCAGTTTGGACAGGGGGCTTTCACCCCTCCACTTT. The chain combines TRBV6-1 with TRBJ1-6; 11 bases map to TRBD1. Looked up from germline, CDR1 is MNHNS and CDR2 is SASEGT. With V trimmed by 5 bases and J by 9 bases, 3 bases remained unmatched. The CDR3 loop spans 14 amino acids.

This clonotype has ten or more counts. The chain uses TRBV2 and TRBJ1-1; weak D call: TRBD1 (5 bases). CDR3 size: 13 residues. V dropped 6 bases and J dropped 3 bases, with 11 bases sitting between them. Germline CDR1 is SNHLY and CDR2 is FYNNEI. The CDR3 coding sequence is TGTGCCAGCAGCCGGGACGGATACACTGAAGCTTTCTTT. Translated: CASSRDGYTEAFF.

This clonotype was observed many times. The rearrangement links TRBV20-1 to TRBJ2-3; TRBD2 aligns across 9 bases. CDR1 is DFQATT and CDR2 is SNEGSKA in the germline V gene (reference sequence). The length of the CDR3 is 17 residues. V shed 0 bases and J 4 bases; nucleotides not matched to a gene: 11. The CDR3: CSARDSSLGTSSDTQYF. In DNA, the CDR3 is TGCAGTGCTAGAGACTCTAGCCTCGGGACTAGCTCAGATACGCAGTATTTT.

The V gene is TRBV10-3, the J gene TRBJ2-7, with unresolved D. V gave up 6 bases and J gave up 5 bases, with 11 bases separating them. The length of the CDR3 is 12 residues. Per the germline V gene, CDR1 is ENHRY and CDR2 is SYGVKD. The CDR3 protein is CAISDSADEQYF. The CDR3 DNA reads TGTGCCATCAGCGATTCGGCGGACGAGCAGTACTTC.

This clonotype has a count of ten or more. This chain connects TRBV7-2 to TRBJ1-1; 7 bases map to TRBD1. CDR1 SGHTA and CDR2 FQGNSA come from the germline V gene. The CDR3 covers 14 residues. Trimming cost V 4 bases and J 4 bases; bases outside gene matches: 6. The CDR3 sequence: CASSYRGPSTEAFF. Here the CDR3 DNA reads TGTGCCAGCAGCTACAGGGGCCCCAGCACTGAAGCTTTCTTT.

The chain employs TRBV2 and TRBJ2-7, with D hard to call. The germline V gene encodes CDR1 SNHLY and CDR2 FYNNEI. The CDR3 sequence is 13 residues long. V shed 3 bases and J shed 0 bases, with 6 bases lying between them. CDR3 sequence (DNA): TGTGCCAGCAGTGAGAACCCCTCCTACGAGCAGTACTTC. Amino acids: CASSENPSYEQYF.

This clonotype was seen many times. V and J are TRBV20-1 and TRBJ2-3, with unresolved D. CDR1 is DFQATT, CDR2 SNEGSKA, per germline (reference sequence). The CDR3 length is 13 residues. The V end lost 1 base, the J end lost 0 bases, and 5 bases lay between the germline ends. The CDR3 region is CSARGPSTDTQYF. The CDR3 nucleotides are TGCAGTGCTAGAGGACCCAGCACAGATACGCAGTATTTT.

This sequence joins TRBV2 and TRBJ2-1; 10 bases map to TRBD2. With 6 bases clipped from V and 8 bases from J, the junction kept 10 bases outside the gene matches. The CDR3 contains 15 residues. The germline V gene has CDR1 SNHLY and CDR2 FYNNEI. The CDR3 region is CASSPSGGAPHEQFF. The CDR3 nucleotides are TGTGCCAGCAGCCCCAGCGGGGGGGCCCCACATGAGCAGTTCTTC. The whole variable domain, remainder taken from reference TRBV2 and TRBJ2-1, is EPEVTQTPSHQVTQMGQEVILRCVPISNHLYFYWYRQILGQKVEFLVSFYNNEISEKSEIFDDQFSVERPDGSNFTLKIRSTKLEDSAMYFCASSPSGGAPHEQFFGPGTRLTVL.

The rearrangement joins TRBV20-1 to TRBJ2-3, with D possibly being TRBD1 (6 bases). Trimming removed 6 bases at V and 2 bases at J, with 18 bases between. The CDR3 is made up of 15 amino acids. Germline V CDR1 and CDR2: DFQATT, SNEGSKA (reference sequence). The CDR3 nucleotides read TGCAGTGCCGATTCCGGACAGACTAACACAGATACGCAGTATTTT. This encodes CSADSGQTNTDTQYF.

The chain is built from TRBV9 and TRBJ2-3; D not resolved. CDR3 size: 16 residues. The V end lost 2 bases, the J end lost 1 base, and 14 bases lay between the germline ends. CDR1 and CDR2 (germline): SGDLS, YYNGEE. CDR3 coding DNA: TGTGCCAGCAGCGTCGACTTGCCCCTTGGCACAGATACGCAGTATTTT. Protein product: CASSVDLPLGTDTQYF.

This clonotype came up a few times. The rearrangement joins TRBV11-2 to TRBJ1-2; D unresolved. Per germline, CDR1 SGHAT and CDR2 FQNNGV. V was clipped by 1 base and J by 4 bases, with 13 bases between them. There are 15 residues in the CDR3. The CDR3 loop is CASSLVADPFYGYTF. CDR3 bases: TGTGCCAGCAGCTTAGTGGCAGACCCCTTCTATGGCTACACCTTC.

The chain carries TRBV12-3 or TRBV12-4 and TRBJ1-1, with 7 nucleotides matching TRBD1. J was trimmed by 6 bases and V by 3 bases; bases with no gene match: 4. CDR3 length: 13 residues. CDR3 DNA: TGTGCCAGCAGTTTCACCGGGACAGCTGAAGCTTTCTTT. Residues: CASSFTGTAEAFF.

The J gene is TRBJ2-7, the V gene TRBV20-1; 10 nucleotides align to TRBD2. The junction had 24 bases not matched to a gene; V was cut back by 5 bases and J by 2 bases. The CDR3 has 20 residues. Per the germline V gene, CDR1 is DFQATT and CDR2 is SNEGSKA (reference sequence). The chain's CDR3 is CSAWLTPGLAGASNAYEQYF. Here the CDR3 DNA reads TGCAGTGCTTGGCTGACTCCGGGGCTAGCGGGGGCCAGCAACGCCTACGAGCAGTACTTC.

This clonotype was observed a handful of times. CDR3 nucleotides: TGTGCCAGCAGCTTGGGGGGTAGCGGGGGGGCCTACGAGCAGTACTTC. Its protein product is CASSLGGSGGAYEQYF. V gene TRBV5-4 combines with J gene TRBJ2-7; 11 nucleotides agree with TRBD2. V trimming: 0 bases; J trimming: 2 bases; junction bases outside the gene matches: 4. This CDR3 is 16 amino acids long. Germline CDR1 and CDR2: SGHNT and YYREEE (reference sequence).

In this sample, this clonotype turned up many times. This rearrangement joins TRBV20-1 to TRBJ1-5; D might be TRBD1 (6 bases). CDR1 is DFQATT and CDR2 is SNEGSKA in the germline V gene (reference sequence). There are 15 residues in the CDR3. Trimming pared 0 bases from V and 7 bases from J, leaving 16 bases between. In nucleotides, the CDR3 is TGCAGTGCTAGAGATCGGGTTGGGGGCGGACAGCCCCAGCATTTT. Amino acids: CSARDRVGGGQPQHF.

V gene TRBV1 combines with J gene TRBJ1-5; the table's D gene call, TRBD1, was not cross checked with the DNA. TRBV1 is a listed pseudogene. The length of the CDR3 is 17 residues. The CDR3 loop is CTSSQDGGLRGNQPQNF. The CDR3 nucleotides are TGCACCAGCAGCCAAGATGGGGGGCTTCGCGGCAATCAGCCCCAGAATTTT.

This clonotype has ten or more counts. The chain couples TRBV5-1 to TRBJ2-3; D remains unclear. V was pared by 0 bases and J by 0 bases, with 8 bases between. CDR1 and CDR2 (germline): SGHRS, YFSETQ. This CDR3 has 15 amino acids. The CDR3 is CASSLVGLSTDTQYF. CDR3 nucleotides: TGCGCCAGCAGCTTGGTAGGTCTGAGCACAGATACGCAGTATTTT.